This TCR beta chain was profiled in a study of T cells expressing NK-cell markers. The overall study: Eight donors were sequenced, of whom seven were HCMV-seropositive, while the remaining one was HCMV-seronegative. Study outcomes and limitations: The same clonotypes also predominated in the CD3+CD56-NKG2C+ fraction of several donors. Clones of NKG2C+ T cells that had expanded were of unclear HCMV specificity.

Notes on this clonotype: Antigen: not known.

In generating TCR beta cDNA, 5'RACE template switching with UMIs was used. Reanalyzing the 5' RACE reads, TCRdb keeps one entry per CDR3 protein, without DNA. The sample spans roughly 160,000 distinct CDR3 sequences; the ten largest clones claim roughly a fifth. This CDR3 region has 13 residues. CDR1 is DFQATT, CDR2 SNEGSKA, per germline (reference sequence). This sequence joins TRBV20-1 and TRBJ1-1; lacking DNA, the TRBD1 call made by TCRdb goes unchecked. This sequence was found in a man aged 18 to 69 in good health. The sequencing input was blood T cells: a sorted CD56 or NKG2C T cell subset, CD4+ or CD8+ T cells, or bulk PBMC T cells (not recorded which). The CDR3 sequence: CSAPGHRDTEAFF.